These T cell receptor beta chains were read from a single sample in a study of beta chain features in type 1 diabetes. Assay: immunoSEQ multiplex PCR; the TCRdb copy retains only in-frame clones and omits some. The sample contains over 200,000 clones, 11% of which appear only once. Sequencing input: naive CD4+ T cells from blood. All receptors come from a man aged 30 to 39 with type 1 diabetes. CDR3s include the opening cysteine and the closing phenylalanine or tryptophan. D genes are given only for firm matches. Not every row has a clone size; where given, it reads once, few, many or a size class.

v_call	d_call	j_call	clone_size	cdr3_nt	cdr3_aa
TRBV4-3	-	TRBJ1-5	-	TGCGCCAGCAGCCAAGATTTACGCGGAAGCGGTCAGCCCCAGCATTTT	CASSQDLRGSGQPQHF
TRBV6-5	-	TRBJ2-7	-	TGTGCCAGCAGTCTCGGACCCGGGAACTACGAGCAGTACTTC	CASSLGPGNYEQYF
TRBV7-9	TRBD1	TRBJ1-4	few	TGTGCCAGCAGCTTAACTCCAGGGGGCAGTGAAAAACTGTTTTTT	CASSLTPGGSEKLFF
TRBV30	-	TRBJ2-7	-	TGTGCCTGCTGCTACGAGCAGTACTTC	CACCYEQYF
TRBV28	TRBD2	TRBJ2-3	-	TGTGCCAGCAGTTTGGTGGGACTAGCCACAGATACGCAGTATTTT	CASSLVGLATDTQYF
TRBV4-1	TRBD1	TRBJ2-3	few	TGCGCCAGCAGCCCGCGACAGGGAAGCACAGATACGCAGTATTTT	CASSPRQGSTDTQYF
TRBV5-4	-	TRBJ2-3	few	TGTGCCAGCAGCGTATATCAAACAGTTACGCAGTATTTT	CASSVYQTVTQYF
TRBV19	TRBD1	TRBJ1-1	-	TGTGCCAGTAGTTCCCAGGGGGGCACTGAAGCTTTCTTT	CASSSQGGTEAFF
TRBV4-3	TRBD1	TRBJ2-4	-	TGCGCCAGCAGCCACGGGGACAGGGGGCCCGGGGACATTCAGTACTTC	CASSHGDRGPGDIQYF
TRBV9	-	TRBJ2-1	-	TGTGCCAGCAGCCCGAATTTACAGGCTCTCCATGAGCAGTTCTTC	CASSPNLQALHEQFF